This T cell receptor (beta chain) was sequenced during a study of blood T cell repertoires in COVID-19. Across the whole study: The United States, Italy and Spain supplied acute and convalescent COVID-19 samples. T cells, B-cell-depleted T cells, or PBMCs supplied cDNA or gDNA.

The count of this clone is one. Per the study methods: Quantification of nucleated cells was approximated via reference gene primer amplification. Profiled with immunoSEQ multiplex PCR; TCRdb holds only in-frame clones, not every one. V, J and clone size are those of that table, while D and trimming were read from the DNA. Here the sample spans about 160,000 clones, roughly 84% being singletons. The V gene end was trimmed by 10 bases and the J gene end by 2 bases; junction bases not matched to a gene: 5. Germline values: CDR1 SGHVT, CDR2 SQSDAQ. The CDR3 is 13 amino acids. Sequenced material: peripheral blood. The TCR originated in a man in his forties or fifties with acute or convalescent COVID-19. The rearrangement joins TRBV7-4 to TRBJ1-3; 7 bases agree with TRBD1. CDR3 coding DNA: TGTGCCACCCCCGACAGGGCTGGAAACACCATATATTTT. Translating it yields CATPDRAGNTIYF.